This TCR beta chain was sequenced during a study of monozygotic twins with inflammatory bowel disease. Notes on the study in general: IBD patients had lower TCRbeta diversity (inverse Simpson) than healthy co-twins. Clonotypes shared with others were fewer in IBD patients than in healthy twins, especially with disease activity. Twin concordance left repertoire similarity unchanged, with limited power a possible explanation for this lack of difference.

CDR3 length: 15 amino acids. Germline V gene sequence: CDR1 MNHEY, CDR2 SMNVEV (reference sequence). Comment on this clonotype: The target antigen is unknown.

The template-switching step introduced UMIs that carried a 6-nucleotide sample barcode. TCRdb reprocessed the 5' RACE reads, with one entry per CDR3 protein and no DNA. This table holds 150,000 to 200,000 distinct CDR3 sequences. The source material was blood. The chain recombines TRBV27 with TRBJ1-4; TCRdb picks TRBD1, but there is no DNA to check that call. This clonotype was obtained from a human donor with ulcerative colitis or Crohn's disease, or a healthy co-twin of an affected twin (not recorded which). Here the CDR3 reads CATGRGLGTNEKLFF.